The 24 T cell receptor beta chains reported below all come from one sample, sequenced in a study of T cell responses to AZD1222 COVID-19 vaccine. Only in-frame clones appear in the TCRdb table, and some are missing; sequencing was by immunoSEQ multiplex PCR. The data contain about 130,000 clones, over 90% of them seen just once; the ten biggest clones take up about 0.91%. The sample here was peripheral blood, taken on day 0 of AZD1222 vaccination. The origin of the receptors is an adult in good health.

The rearrangement joins TRBV6-5 to TRBJ1-4; D gene unclear. This CDR3 has 15 residues. V lost 9 bases, J lost 8 bases, and 22 bases lay in between. CDR1 and CDR2 from the germline V gene are MNHEY and SVGAGI. The CDR3 DNA sequence: TGTGCCAGTGGCTTAGTCCCCCAGGCCGTAGAAAAACTGTTTTTT. Translation gives CASGLVPQAVEKLFF.

V and J are TRBV10-3 and TRBJ2-7, with 10 bases matching TRBD1. CDR3 size: 13 residues. CDR1 is ENHRY, CDR2 SYGVKD, per germline. J was trimmed by 6 bases and V by 6 bases; bases with no gene match: 5. In DNA, the CDR3 is TGTGCCATCAGACGGGACAGGGGTGGCGAGCAGTACTTC. Encoded protein: CAIRRDRGGEQYF.

DNA of the CDR3: TGTGCCAGCAAGGACAGTCGACTCTACGAGCAGTACTTC. Translation gives CASKDSRLYEQYF. The chain uses TRBV7-9 and TRBJ2-7; D may be TRBD1 (6 bases). The V end was cut by 7 bases, the J end by 3 bases, with 13 bases between. The CDR3 extends over 13 amino acids. The germline CDR1 and CDR2 sequences are SEHNR and FQNEAQ (reference sequence).

Note on this clone: Additional DNA sequences in this sample encode the identical CDR3. J is TRBJ1-2 and V is TRBV5-1, with no clear D. V lost 1 base to trimming and J lost 2 bases, with 6 bases between them. Germline V gene data show CDR1 as SGHRS and CDR2 as YFSETQ. The CDR3 has 13 amino acids. The CDR3 loop is CASSLQGNYGYTF. CDR3 coding DNA: TGCGCCAGCAGCTTGCAAGGGAACTATGGCTACACCTTC.

The chain combines TRBV29-1 with TRBJ1-2; a weak D match, TRBD1 (6 bases). The CDR3 spans 12 residues. V gave up 1 base and J gave up 8 bases, with 11 bases separating them. CDR1 and CDR2 (germline): SQVTM, ANQGSEA. CDR3 bases: TGCAGCGTTGAAGTCAGGGGTTGGGGCTACACCTTC. Protein: CSVEVRGWGYTF.

The chain joins TRBV30 to TRBJ2-1, with TRBD1 matching over 10 bases. J gave up 8 bases and V 3 bases, and 13 bases lay outside the gene matches. This CDR3 comprises 16 residues. The V gene's germline CDR1 is GTSNPN and CDR2 SVGIG (reference sequence). Here the CDR3 reads CAWSLARDRGHDEQFF. The CDR3 DNA sequence: TGTGCCTGGAGCCTTGCCCGGGACAGGGGTCACGATGAGCAGTTCTTC.

The V and J genes are TRBV7-8 and TRBJ1-2, with D possibly being TRBD1 (6 bases). V was shortened by 1 base and J by 6 bases, with 12 bases between the two germline ends. CDR1 is SGHVS and CDR2 is FQNEAQ in the germline V gene. The CDR3 consists of 14 residues. CDR3 region: CASSLDGGRDGYTF. CDR3 nucleotide sequence: TGTGCCAGCAGCTTAGATGGGGGGCGCGATGGCTACACCTTC.

This chain links TRBV6-6 with TRBJ1-2, with D perhaps TRBD1 (6 bases). Deletions cut 6 bases from V and 8 bases from J, with 10 bases between. This CDR3 has 11 amino acids. The germline V gene encodes CDR1 MNHNY and CDR2 SVGAGI (reference sequence). This CDR3 reads CASSPGEGYTF. The CDR3 coding sequence is TGTGCCAGCAGCCCAGGGGAGGGCTACACCTTC.

The rearrangement joins TRBV6-4 to TRBJ2-2, with D possibly TRBD1 on 6 matching bases. The germline V gene encodes CDR1 MRHNA and CDR2 SNTAGT. CDR3 length equals 15 residues. The V end was cut by 0 bases, the J end by 2 bases, with 7 bases between. The CDR3 bases are TGTGCCAGCAGTGACTCCGGGACAAACACCGGGGAGCTGTTTTTT. This encodes CASSDSGTNTGELFF.

The CDR3 coding sequence is TGTGCCAGCAGTAATAGCGGGGGATACTCCTACGAGCAGTACTTC. This gives the protein CASSNSGGYSYEQYF. The chain is built from TRBV6-2 or TRBV6-3 and TRBJ2-7, with 9 bases matching TRBD2. Losses at the gene ends were 5 bases for V and 0 bases for J; bases not matched to a gene: 5. The CDR3 runs 15 residues. The germline gives CDR1 MNHEY, CDR2 SVGEGT.

This chain uses TRBV5-1 with TRBJ2-7; TRBD1 matches 10 bases. After removal of 1 base from V and 7 bases from J, the junction contained 8 bases not matched to a gene. Germline-derived CDR1 and CDR2 are SGHRS and YFSETQ. The CDR3 covers 15 residues. The CDR3 DNA follows: TGCGCCAGCAGCTTGACGGGACAGGGGTTGGGGGAGCAGTACTTC. The encoded protein is CASSLTGQGLGEQYF.

The rearrangement joins TRBV28 to TRBJ1-2; 7 bases line up with TRBD1. The CDR3 is 15 amino acids. J gave up 4 bases and V 5 bases, and 10 bases lay outside the gene matches. CDR1 and CDR2 (germline): MDHEN, SYDVKM. CDR3 DNA: TGTGCCAGCAGTCGGCCGCCGGGACAGACCTATGGCTACACCTTC. Amino acids: CASSRPPGQTYGYTF.

The rearrangement uses TRBV9 and TRBJ2-2, with 9 bases that match TRBD1. This CDR3 contains 16 residues. Germline assignment: CDR1 SGDLS and CDR2 YYNGEE. Losses at the gene ends were 3 bases for V and 2 bases for J; bases not matched to a gene: 5. CDR3 amino acids: CASSGRGQGNTGELFF. CDR3 coding DNA: TGTGCCAGCAGCGGGAGGGGACAGGGAAACACCGGGGAGCTGTTTTTT.

The J gene is TRBJ1-6, the V gene TRBV18; TRBD1 matches 7 bases. Germline V gene sequence: CDR1 KGHSH, CDR2 LQKENI. The length of the CDR3 is 16 residues. Germline trimming cut 3 bases from V and 5 bases from J; bases unmatched to any gene: 7. CDR3 protein: CASSPNSGGNNSPLHF. CDR3 coding DNA: TGTGCCAGCTCACCTAACTCAGGGGGGAATAATTCACCCCTCCACTTT.

The chain has TRBV6-5 and TRBJ1-2; TRBD1 aligns across 7 bases. The V gene end was trimmed by 6 bases and the J gene end by 4 bases; junction bases not matched to a gene: 5. Germline CDR1 and CDR2: MNHEY and SVGAGI. CDR3 length equals 13 residues. The CDR3 bases are TGTGCCAGCAGAACGACAGGGCCCTATGGCTACACCTTC. It is translated as CASRTTGPYGYTF.

This clone appeared a few times. The V call is TRBV6-6, the J call TRBJ1-5; D is possibly TRBD1 (5 bases). The CDR3 length is 15 residues. Germline loops: CDR1 MNHNY, CDR2 SVGAGI (reference sequence). The germline V and J ends were trimmed by 0 bases and 3 bases, with 9 bases remaining between them. CDR3 DNA sequence: TGTGCCAGCAGTTACTCTGGGGGTTTCAATCAGCCCCAGCATTTT. Protein sequence: CASSYSGGFNQPQHF.

V and J are TRBV18 and TRBJ1-2; D not certain. The ends were cut back, 2 bases at V and 8 bases at J, with 12 bases in the middle. The germline gives CDR1 KGHSH, CDR2 LQKENI. This CDR3 is built from 13 residues. DNA for the CDR3: TGTGCCAGCTCACCAAGGCCCCGGGAAGGCTACACCTTC. The encoded protein is CASSPRPREGYTF.

V and J are TRBV19 and TRBJ1-1; TRBD1 is a possible D gene (6 bases). The CDR3 has 14 amino acids. Germline V CDR1 and CDR2: LNHDA, SQIVND (reference sequence). V was shortened by 10 bases and J by 7 bases, with 22 bases between the two germline ends. The CDR3 spells CATRGHQRGGEAFF. DNA for the CDR3: TGTGCCACCCGGGGACACCAAAGGGGGGGTGAAGCTTTCTTT.

A single count supports this clone. This chain links TRBV23-1 with TRBJ2-1, with a possible D match to TRBD2 (5 bases). TRBV23-1 is an ORF; its function is uncertain. The CDR3 sequence is 15 residues long. V was clipped by 8 bases and J by 5 bases, with 19 bases between them. CDR3 loop: CASGYNPRGHNEQFF. The CDR3 bases are TGCGCCAGCGGCTATAATCCGCGCGGGCACAATGAGCAGTTCTTC.

V and J are TRBV29-1 and TRBJ1-3; no definite D call. Germline CDR1 is SQVTM and CDR2 is ANQGSEA. There are 13 residues in the CDR3. Trimming shortened V by 0 bases and J by 4 bases, and 7 bases separated the two germline ends. CDR3 DNA sequence: TGCAGCGTTGAAGATTCTAGGGGAAACACCATATATTTT. Translation gives CSVEDSRGNTIYF.

V is TRBV6-5 and J is TRBJ1-1; D perhaps matches TRBD1 (6 bases). The V end lost 11 bases, the J end lost 4 bases, and 17 bases lay between the germline ends. The length of the CDR3 is 13 residues. Germline assignment: CDR1 MNHEY and CDR2 SVGAGI. The CDR3 is CAARDGGGTEAFF. DNA of the CDR3: TGTGCCGCCAGAGACGGAGGGGGCACTGAAGCTTTCTTT.

This clone was seen only once. The rearrangement uses TRBV3-1 (or the pseudogene TRBV3-2) and TRBJ2-2; 8 bases map to TRBD2. The CDR3 consists of 18 residues. Germline V gene sequence: CDR1 LGHDT, CDR2 YNNKEL (reference sequence). The V and J ends lost 2 bases and 2 bases, in that order; junction bases with no gene match: 10. This CDR3 reads CASSQYERGPTNTGELFF. The CDR3 nucleotides read TGTGCCAGCAGCCAATACGAGCGGGGGCCTACCAACACCGGGGAGCTGTTTTTT.

The chain carries TRBV30 and TRBJ1-6; D gene unclear. Trimming took off 6 bases at V and 0 bases at J, with 12 bases between the two ends. Germline V gene data show CDR1 as GTSNPN and CDR2 as SVGIG (reference sequence). The CDR3 covers 15 residues. CDR3 DNA sequence: TGTGCCTGCAAGAATGTTAGCTCCTATAATTCACCCCTCCACTTT. It specifies CACKNVSSYNSPLHF.

This clone was detected once. The chain links TRBV7-2 to TRBJ1-1; D not resolved. Between the trimmed V and J ends, which lost 5 bases and 6 bases, there was a span of 16 bases. Germline V gene data show CDR1 as SGHTA and CDR2 as FQGNSA. The CDR3 length is 14 residues. The CDR3 DNA follows: TGTGCCAGCAGCCCCCCGGGGAGGAGGGCTGAAGCTTTCTTT. Encoded protein: CASSPPGRRAEAFF.